This TCR delta chain was sequenced during a study of γδ T cells in repeated Plasmodium falciparum infection. In the study overall: The natural-infection arm compared Malian children under seasonal malaria with matched Australian children.

CDR3 size: 24 residues. V lost 4 bases to trimming and J lost 0 bases, with 39 bases between them. CDR1 is TSWWSYY, CDR2 QGS, per germline. General observations from the study: Vgamma9/Vdelta2+ T cells showed a stable polyclonal repertoire with shared TCRgamma sequences. Repeated controlled infections reportedly drove waves of new clonotype selection in Vdelta2-negative, mostly Vdelta1+, gammadelta repertoires.

Flow sorting of PBMC yielded separate Vgamma9/Vdelta2+ and Vdelta2-negative gammadelta T cell populations for bulk repertoire analysis. With regard to this clone: The antigen is not known. TCRdb pairs this DNA with a much larger clone's protein that differs at residue 8, likely a read error; the protein shown was translated from the DNA.

TRG and TRD sequences were obtained from every sorted gammadelta sample. TCRdb reapplied CATT to the multiplex PCR reads. The sample has some 50,000 delta-chain clones; 1.6% are singletons. The sample was gamma-delta T cells from blood. The chain has TRDV1 and TRDJ1; D perhaps matches TRDD3 (6 bases). TCRdb lists no J gene, so it was determined here by aligning the DNA to germline. The TCR sequence derives from a pool of human donors (malaria-infected and uninfected, not separated). The CDR3, as DNA: TGTGCTCTTGGGGCACCCCTGTCGCCCCTACTCGGGGGCGTACTGGGAGGATACACCGATAAACTCATCTTT. Its translation is CALGAPLSPLLGGVLGGYTDKLIF.